This TCR beta chain was captured by sequencing in a study of T-cell memory formation after mild COVID-19. Study as a whole: The study found TCR clusters largely donor specific.

TCRdb recomputed calls from the 5' RACE reads with MiXCR, one row per CDR3 protein. In the table there are about 560,000 distinct CDR3 sequences, about a sixth of which are singletons. The CDR3 totals 16 residues. The V segment lost 0 bases and the J segment 3 bases; nucleotides outside the gene matches: 7. Germline V lookup: CDR1 SGDLS, CDR2 YYNGEE. Findings and limits, study-wide: In pre-infection memory, a portion of responding clones appeared, which suggested that cross-reactive memory joined.

This clonotype came up many times. Its antigen is as yet unknown. The clonotype comes from an adult woman who had mild COVID-19 (a few samples of this study predate the infection). Cell type and time point are not known. V gene TRBV9 combines with J gene TRBJ1-1, with 8 nucleotides matching TRBD1. The source material was PBMCs or a T cell subset sorted from them (not recorded which). The CDR3 reads CASSVDDRGIHTEAFF. The CDR3 bases are TGTGCCAGCAGCGTAGACGACAGGGGCATCCACACTGAAGCTTTCTTT.